The 22 T cell receptor beta chains in this list originate from one sample, sequenced in a study of human T cells and chemical hapten exposure. TCRdb reprocessed the RACE reads with MiXCR, giving one entry per CDR3 protein. The table has just under 350,000 distinct CDR3 sequences, roughly 6.9% seen once. Time point of the sample: patch test 1, 2 weeks after DPC sensitization. Treatment in this sample: therapeutic diphenylcyclopropenone sensitization with weekly scalp DPC. The sequenced sample was whole blood, obtained in connection with sensitization to the hapten diphenylcyclopropenone (DPC). All receptors come from a woman aged 18-29 years with alopecia areata. Some clones in this sample may be carry-over from other donors' samples.

This clonotype showed up many times. The rearrangement links TRBV7-2 to TRBJ2-4; tentatively, D is TRBD2 (6 bases). CDR1 and CDR2 (germline): SGHTA, FQGNSA. The CDR3 is made up of 17 amino acids. V was trimmed by 4 bases and J by 8 bases, leaving 24 bases between them. The CDR3 coding sequence is TGTGCCAGCAGCTCGCCTTTAACGGACTACCAAGTGGACATTCAGTACTTC. It codes for CASSSPLTDYQVDIQYF.

This clonotype showed up many times. J is TRBJ1-3 and V is TRBV5-6; 8 bases fit TRBD1. V dropped 5 bases and J dropped 5; count of bases not matched to a gene: 6. This CDR3 has 14 amino acids. The V gene's germline CDR1 is SGHDT and CDR2 YYEEEE. The CDR3 DNA reads as TGTGCCAGCAGTCGGACAGGGATACGAAACACCATATATTTT. Translated: CASSRTGIRNTIYF.

The chain combines TRBV6-4 with TRBJ2-1, with 8 bases identical to TRBD2. This CDR3 comprises 15 residues. Germline values: CDR1 MRHNA, CDR2 SNTAGT. Trimming cost V 6 bases and J 1 base; bases outside gene matches: 5. The CDR3 protein is CASSPGLASYNEQFF. The CDR3 region has the DNA TGTGCCAGCAGCCCCGGACTAGCTTCCTACAATGAGCAGTTCTTC.

V gene TRBV4-2 combines with J gene TRBJ2-1, with D tentatively TRBD1 (5 bases). Trimming pared 0 bases from V and 0 bases from J, leaving 15 bases between. Germline CDR1 is LGHNA and CDR2 is YNFKEQ. The CDR3 has 18 residues. For the CDR3, the DNA is TGTGCCAGCAGCCAAGAGTCCGGACACCTGAGCTCCTACAATGAGCAGTTCTTC. Translated: CASSQESGHLSSYNEQFF.

Ten or more counts support this clonotype. This rearrangement joins TRBV3-1 to TRBJ2-3; 8 bases map to TRBD2. V was pared by 1 base and J by 4 bases, with 10 bases of the junction left unmatched. The CDR3 spans 17 residues. Looked up from germline, CDR1 is LGHDT and CDR2 is YNNKEL (reference sequence). The chain's CDR3 is CASSQVPPGGPPDTQYF. In DNA, the CDR3 is TGTGCCAGCAGCCAAGTTCCGCCGGGGGGGCCGCCAGATACGCAGTATTTT.

J is TRBJ1-5 and V is TRBV6-1, with unresolved D. The CDR3 is 14 amino acids. The germline gives CDR1 MNHNS, CDR2 SASEGT. V lost 3 bases to trimming and J lost 3 bases, with 9 bases between them. The CDR3 is CASSESGHNQPQHF. The CDR3 nucleotides are TGTGCCAGCAGTGAGTCAGGCCACAATCAGCCCCAGCATTTT.

The sample holds many counts of this clonotype. V is TRBV10-3 and J is TRBJ2-7; 7 bases match TRBD2. J was trimmed by 3 bases and V by 4 bases; bases with no gene match: 15. This CDR3 region has 17 residues. Germline assignment: CDR1 ENHRY and CDR2 SYGVKD. The CDR3 DNA sequence: TGTGCCATCAGTGGCGGCGGGGGTGGCGGGGCGGACTACGAGCAGTACTTC. Its protein product is CAISGGGGGGADYEQYF.

The gene calls are TRBV18 and TRBJ1-2, with D unresolved. This CDR3 has 12 residues. Trimming stripped 3 bases from V and 8 bases from J, with 10 bases between. Germline CDR1 reads KGHSH; CDR2 reads LQKENI. The CDR3, as DNA: TGTGCCAGCTCACCGGGCACCGGCGGCTACACCTTC. It codes for CASSPGTGGYTF.

Only a few counts were recorded for this clonotype. The J gene is TRBJ1-2, the V gene TRBV6-6; 7 bases match TRBD1. J lost 6 bases, V lost 7 bases, and 14 bases had no gene match. The CDR3 consists of 15 residues. Germline V gene sequence: CDR1 MNHNY, CDR2 SVGAGI (reference sequence). The CDR3 here is CASIYTQGIRDGYTF. In DNA, the CDR3 is TGTGCCAGCATCTACACACAGGGGATCAGGGATGGCTACACCTTC.

V is TRBV19 and J is TRBJ2-3; 7 nucleotides agree with TRBD2. The ends lost 4 bases at V and 4 bases at J; junction bases unmatched: 5. The V gene's germline CDR1 is LNHDA and CDR2 SQIVND (reference sequence). This CDR3 contains 14 residues. The CDR3 DNA follows: TGTGCCAGTAGTACGAGCGGGGCGGCAGATACGCAGTATTTT. The encoded protein is CASSTSGAADTQYF. Full variable domain (outside the CDR3, taken from reference TRBV19 and TRBJ2-3): DGGITQSPKYLFRKEGQNVTLSCEQNLNHDAMYWYRQDPGQGLRLIYYSQIVNDFQKGDIAEGYSVSREKKESFPLTVTSAQKNPTAFYLCASSTSGAADTQYFGPGTRLTVL.

This chain connects TRBV6-5 to TRBJ1-4; 7 positions match TRBD1. This CDR3 has 14 amino acids. From germline, CDR1 is MNHEY and CDR2 SVGAGI. V lost 4 bases, J lost 11 bases, and 10 bases stayed unmatched. The DNA of the CDR3 is TGTGCCAGCAGTTGCGACTCCGGACAGGACAAACTGTTTTTT. Its protein product is CASSCDSGQDKLFF.

The table lists this clonotype with many counts. The chain carries TRBV20-1 and TRBJ1-1, with D maybe TRBD1 (5 bases). This CDR3 spans 13 amino acids. V lost 3 bases and J 5 bases, leaving 13 bases between the germline ends. Germline V gene sequence: CDR1 DFQATT, CDR2 SNEGSKA (reference sequence). The CDR3 region has the DNA TGCAGTGCTAGCCCTAGGAAGGGGACTGAAGCTTTCTTT. It yields the protein CSASPRKGTEAFF.

This clonotype showed up many times. The chain is built from TRBV13 and TRBJ2-1, with TRBD1 matching 8 bases. CDR3 length equals 15 residues. With 5 bases clipped from V and 9 bases from J, the junction kept 12 bases outside the gene matches. Germline V gives CDR1 PRHDT, CDR2 FYEKMQ (reference sequence). CDR3 loop: CASSRIWQGAGEQFF. In DNA, the CDR3 is TGTGCCAGCAGCCGCATTTGGCAGGGGGCTGGTGAGCAGTTCTTC.

The table lists this clonotype with a few counts. The chain links TRBV5-1 to TRBJ2-3; TRBD1 is a possible D gene (5 bases). The CDR3 consists of 16 residues. Germline V gene sequence: CDR1 SGHRS, CDR2 YFSETQ. The V end was cut by 4 bases, the J end by 3 bases, with 18 bases between. The CDR3 reads CASSRGREVGTDTQYF. The CDR3 region has the DNA TGCGCCAGCAGCCGTGGCAGGGAAGTTGGGACAGATACGCAGTATTTT.

The gene calls are TRBV2 and TRBJ2-7; 15 bases match TRBD2. The length of the CDR3 is 15 residues. Unmatched junction bases numbered 11, after V lost 5 bases and J lost 12 bases. Germline assignment: CDR1 SNHLY and CDR2 FYNNEI. This chain's CDR3 is CASSQYGTSGGRTYF. The CDR3 region has the DNA TGTGCCAGCAGTCAATACGGGACTAGCGGGGGGAGAACGTACTTC. Full variable domain (outside the CDR3, taken from reference TRBV2 and TRBJ2-7): EPEVTQTPSHQVTQMGQEVILRCVPISNHLYFYWYRQILGQKVEFLVSFYNNEISEKSEIFDDQFSVERPDGSNFTLKIRSTKLEDSAMYFCASSQYGTSGGRTYFGPGTRLTVT.

This clonotype turned up a few times. V gene TRBV9 combines with J gene TRBJ1-6; 9 nucleotides match TRBD1. Germline V gene sequence: CDR1 SGDLS, CDR2 YYNGEE. V gave up 4 bases and J gave up 9 bases; unmatched junction bases: 8. CDR3 length: 15 residues. The CDR3 here is CASSPRGQGGSPLHF. The DNA for the CDR3 is TGTGCCAGCAGCCCAAGGGGACAGGGCGGTTCACCCCTCCACTTT.

This clonotype was detected a few times. This chain joins TRBV28 and TRBJ2-2; D might be TRBD2 (6 bases). V was clipped by 8 bases and J by 3 bases, with 19 bases between them. Germline loops: CDR1 MDHEN, CDR2 SYDVKM. The CDR3 is 16 residues long. The DNA for the CDR3 is TGTGCCAGCGGGGGAGGCGGGGAGCCTTACACCGGGGAGCTGTTTTTT. Amino acids: CASGGGGEPYTGELFF.

The chain couples TRBV4-2 to TRBJ1-6; 8 nucleotides agree with TRBD1. The CDR3 length is 15 residues. Germline loops: CDR1 LGHNA, CDR2 YNFKEQ. V dropped 1 base and J dropped 8; count of bases not matched to a gene: 4. For the CDR3, the DNA is TGTGCCAGCAGCCAAGCGGACAGGGCACATTCACCCCTCCACTTT. Encoded protein: CASSQADRAHSPLHF.

This clonotype was observed many times. The chain couples TRBV12-3 or TRBV12-4 to TRBJ2-5; 7 bases are a match to TRBD1. The J segment lost 1 base and the V segment lost 5 bases, leaving 4 bases of the junction unmatched. The CDR3 runs to 14 residues. DNA of the CDR3: TGTGCCAGCAGTCCCGACAGGGTCCAAGAGACCCAGTACTTC. Translating it yields CASSPDRVQETQYF.

The chain recombines TRBV12-3 or TRBV12-4 with TRBJ1-1; D is unresolved. Trimming cost V 3 bases and J 3 bases, with 20 bases left between them. The CDR3 spans 17 residues. CDR3 sequence (DNA): TGTGCCAGCAGTTTTAGAATGTTGGGGAGTCGGGACACTGAAGCTTTCTTT. Its protein product is CASSFRMLGSRDTEAFF.

This clonotype was seen ten or more times. The rearrangement links TRBV6-1 to TRBJ1-1, with D possibly matching TRBD1 (5 bases). The CDR3 has 15 residues. CDR1 and CDR2 (germline): MNHNS, SASEGT. V was shortened by 4 bases and J by 7 bases, with 19 bases between the two germline ends. CDR3 coding DNA: TGTGCCAGCAGTGTGACGGGTAAGGGGTCTTATGAAGCTTTCTTT. This codes for CASSVTGKGSYEAFF.

This clonotype was counted ten times or more. The genes are TRBV28 and TRBJ1-2; 12 nucleotides match TRBD1. V shed 5 bases, J shed 8 bases, and the junction held 9 bases outside the gene matches. Germline V gene sequence: CDR1 MDHEN, CDR2 SYDVKM. This CDR3 region has 15 residues. This CDR3 is CASSRSGTGGGGYTF. The CDR3 region has the DNA TGTGCCAGCAGTCGCTCCGGGACAGGGGGCGGAGGCTACACCTTC.